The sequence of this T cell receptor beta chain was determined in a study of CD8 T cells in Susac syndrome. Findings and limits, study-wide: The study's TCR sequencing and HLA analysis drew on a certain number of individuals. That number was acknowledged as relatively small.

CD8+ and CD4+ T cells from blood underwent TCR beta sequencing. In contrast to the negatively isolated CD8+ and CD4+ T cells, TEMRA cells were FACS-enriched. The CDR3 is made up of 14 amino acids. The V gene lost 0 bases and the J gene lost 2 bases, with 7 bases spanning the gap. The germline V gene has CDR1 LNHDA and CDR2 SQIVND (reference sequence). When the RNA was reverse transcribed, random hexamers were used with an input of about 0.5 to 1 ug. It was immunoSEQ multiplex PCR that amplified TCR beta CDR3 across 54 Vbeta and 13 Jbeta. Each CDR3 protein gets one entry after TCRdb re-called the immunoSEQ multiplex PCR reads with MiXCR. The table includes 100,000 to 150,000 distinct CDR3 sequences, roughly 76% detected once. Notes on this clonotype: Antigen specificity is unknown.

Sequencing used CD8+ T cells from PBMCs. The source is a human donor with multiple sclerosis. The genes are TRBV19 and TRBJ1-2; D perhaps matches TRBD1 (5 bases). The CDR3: CASSIDGGNYGYTF. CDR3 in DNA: TGTGCCAGTAGTATAGATGGGGGAAACTATGGCTACACCTTC.